This T cell receptor (beta chain) is drawn from a study of response to subunit inactivated influenza vaccine. General study findings and limits: That few new T cells are recruited by each seasonal influenza vaccination was the authors' suggestion.

About this clonotype: Its antigen is unknown.

TCRdb used MiXCR to reprocess the RT-PCR reads, holding one entry per CDR3 protein. Found here are roughly 520,000 distinct CDR3 sequences, about 25% of them singletons; the top ten hold under 2.5%. The V end was cut by 5 bases, the J end by 3 bases, with 15 bases between. Germline CDR1 and CDR2: SGHRS and YFSETQ. The CDR3 covers 14 residues. This chain links TRBV5-1 with TRBJ2-7, with D perhaps matching TRBD2 (6 bases). The specimen was CD4+ T cells sorted from PBMCs, collected about 5 days after vaccination. This clonotype was obtained from a man in his fifties or sixties who received an inactivated influenza vaccine. The CDR3 loop reads CASRPAGPGYEQYF. Here the CDR3 DNA reads TGCGCCAGCAGGCCCGCGGGACCGGGCTACGAGCAGTACTTC.